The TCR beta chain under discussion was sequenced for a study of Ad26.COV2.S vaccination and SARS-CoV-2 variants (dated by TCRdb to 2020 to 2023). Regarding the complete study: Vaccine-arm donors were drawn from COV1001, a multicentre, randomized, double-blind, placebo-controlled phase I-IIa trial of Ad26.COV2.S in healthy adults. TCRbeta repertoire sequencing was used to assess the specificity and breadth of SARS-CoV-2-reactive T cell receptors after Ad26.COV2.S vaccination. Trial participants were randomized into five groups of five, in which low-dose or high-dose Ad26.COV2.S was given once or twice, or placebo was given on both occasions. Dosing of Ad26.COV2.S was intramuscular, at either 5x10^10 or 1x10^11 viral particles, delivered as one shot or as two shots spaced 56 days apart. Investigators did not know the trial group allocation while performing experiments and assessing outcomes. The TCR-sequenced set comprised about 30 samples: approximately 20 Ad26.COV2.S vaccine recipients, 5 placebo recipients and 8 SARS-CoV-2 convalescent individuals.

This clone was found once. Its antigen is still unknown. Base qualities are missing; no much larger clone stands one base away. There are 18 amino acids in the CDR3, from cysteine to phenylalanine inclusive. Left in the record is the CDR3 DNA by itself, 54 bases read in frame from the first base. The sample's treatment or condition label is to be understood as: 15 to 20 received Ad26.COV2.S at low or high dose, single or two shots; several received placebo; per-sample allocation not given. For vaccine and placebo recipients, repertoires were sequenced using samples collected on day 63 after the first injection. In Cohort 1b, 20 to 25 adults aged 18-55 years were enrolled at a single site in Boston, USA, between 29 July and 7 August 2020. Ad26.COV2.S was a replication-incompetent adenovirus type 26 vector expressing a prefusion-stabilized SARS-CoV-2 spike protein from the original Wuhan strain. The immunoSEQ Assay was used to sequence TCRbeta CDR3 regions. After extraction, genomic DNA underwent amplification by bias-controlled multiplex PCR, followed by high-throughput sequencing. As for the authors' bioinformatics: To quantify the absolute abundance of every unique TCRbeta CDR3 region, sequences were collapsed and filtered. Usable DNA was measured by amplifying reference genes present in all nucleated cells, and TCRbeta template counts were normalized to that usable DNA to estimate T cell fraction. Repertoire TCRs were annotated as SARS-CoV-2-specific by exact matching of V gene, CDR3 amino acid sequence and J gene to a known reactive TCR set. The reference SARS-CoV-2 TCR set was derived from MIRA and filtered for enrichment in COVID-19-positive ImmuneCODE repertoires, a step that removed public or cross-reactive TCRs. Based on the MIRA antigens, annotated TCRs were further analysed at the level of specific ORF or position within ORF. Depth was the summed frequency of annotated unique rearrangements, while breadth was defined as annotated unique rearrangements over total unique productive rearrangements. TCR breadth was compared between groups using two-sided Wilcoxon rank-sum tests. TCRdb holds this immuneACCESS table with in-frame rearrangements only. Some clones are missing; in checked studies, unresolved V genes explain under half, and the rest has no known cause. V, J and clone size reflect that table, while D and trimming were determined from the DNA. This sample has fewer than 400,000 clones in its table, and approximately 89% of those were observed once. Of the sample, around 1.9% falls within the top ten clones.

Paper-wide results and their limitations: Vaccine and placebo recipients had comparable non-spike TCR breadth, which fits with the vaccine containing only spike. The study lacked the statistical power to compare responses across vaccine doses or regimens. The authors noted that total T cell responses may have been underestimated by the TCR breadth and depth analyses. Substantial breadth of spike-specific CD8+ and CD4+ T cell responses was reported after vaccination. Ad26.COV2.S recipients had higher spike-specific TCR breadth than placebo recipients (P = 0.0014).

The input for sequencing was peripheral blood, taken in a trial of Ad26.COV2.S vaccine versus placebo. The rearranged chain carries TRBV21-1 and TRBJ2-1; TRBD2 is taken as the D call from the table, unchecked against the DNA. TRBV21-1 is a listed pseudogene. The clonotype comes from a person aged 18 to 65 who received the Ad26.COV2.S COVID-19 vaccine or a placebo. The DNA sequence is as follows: TGTGCCAGCAGAACAGGGGCCCCCGGGACTAGCGGCTCCAATGAGCAGTTCTTC. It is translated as CASRTGAPGTSGSNEQFF.